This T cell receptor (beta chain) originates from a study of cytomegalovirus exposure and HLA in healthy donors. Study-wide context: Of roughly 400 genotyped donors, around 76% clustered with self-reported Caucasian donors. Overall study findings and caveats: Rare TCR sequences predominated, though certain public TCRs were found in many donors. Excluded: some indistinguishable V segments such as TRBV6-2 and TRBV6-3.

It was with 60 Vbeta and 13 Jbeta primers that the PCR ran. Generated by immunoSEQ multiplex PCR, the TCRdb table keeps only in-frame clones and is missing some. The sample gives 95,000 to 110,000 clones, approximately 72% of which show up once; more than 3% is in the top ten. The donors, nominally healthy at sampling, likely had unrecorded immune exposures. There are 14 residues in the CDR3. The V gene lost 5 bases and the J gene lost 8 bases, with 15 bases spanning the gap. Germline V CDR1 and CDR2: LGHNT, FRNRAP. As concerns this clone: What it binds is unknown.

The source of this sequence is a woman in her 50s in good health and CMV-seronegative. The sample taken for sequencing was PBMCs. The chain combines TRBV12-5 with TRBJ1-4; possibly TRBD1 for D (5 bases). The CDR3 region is CASGPGGRAEKLFF. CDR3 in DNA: TGTGCTAGTGGTCCCGGCGGCAGGGCGGAAAAACTGTTTTTT.